This passage covers 32 T cell receptor beta chains from one sample sequenced in a study of blood T cells in healthy people across ages. PCR was performed a second time for about 7 to 12 cycles using a sample-barcoded 5' primer and a J-beta primer mix. Each CDR3 protein is one row after TCRdb ran MiXCR on the 5' RACE reads. The sample lists around 620,000 distinct CDR3 sequences; approximately 27% were seen once. Sequenced sample: blood. These receptors all stem from a woman in her 70s in good health.

The V and J genes are TRBV4-3 and TRBJ1-5; D not resolved. The germline V gene encodes CDR1 LGHNA and CDR2 YSLEER. V was trimmed by 0 bases and J by 7 bases, leaving 7 bases between them. The CDR3 is 13 amino acids. The CDR3 nucleotides are TGCGCCAGCAGCCAAGATATCCTCCAGCCCCAGCATTTT. This translates into CASSQDILQPQHF.

This rearrangement joins TRBV25-1 to TRBJ2-7; D is ambiguous. V lost 4 bases to trimming and J lost 9 bases, with 22 bases between them. Germline CDR1 reads MGHDK; CDR2 reads SYGVNS. This CDR3 comprises 15 residues. The CDR3 DNA follows: TGTGCCAGCAGTGCAGCCCGGGCCCCCACGGAAGTGCAGTACTTC. Translating it yields CASSAARAPTEVQYF.

The sample holds a few counts of this clonotype. This rearrangement joins TRBV12-3 or TRBV12-4 to TRBJ2-1; 8 bases are a match to TRBD2. This CDR3 region has 16 residues. The V segment lost 2 bases and the J segment 9 bases; nucleotides outside the gene matches: 12. This CDR3 is CASSLSRAGAGIEQFF. The CDR3 coding sequence is TGTGCCAGCAGTTTATCCCGAGCGGGGGCGGGGATTGAGCAGTTCTTC.

The CDR3 bases are TGTGCCAGCAGTTACTCTGCAGGGAAGAGAGAGACCCAGTACTTC. It yields the protein CASSYSAGKRETQYF. The rearrangement uses TRBV6-5 and TRBJ2-5; perhaps TRBD1 as D (5 bases). V was clipped by 0 bases and J by 4 bases, with 12 bases between them. CDR3 size: 15 residues. CDR1 is MNHEY, CDR2 SVGAGI, per germline.

The chain carries TRBV5-6 and TRBJ1-1, with TRBD1 matching over 8 bases. This CDR3 region has 15 residues. V lost 4 bases to trimming and J lost 3 bases; unmatched junction nucleotides: 8. Germline assignment: CDR1 SGHDT and CDR2 YYEEEE. The DNA for the CDR3 is TGTGCCAGCAGCCGGACAGGGAATTTGGACACTGAAGCTTTCTTT. This encodes CASSRTGNLDTEAFF.

V and J are TRBV29-1 and TRBJ1-1, with unresolved D. Germline-derived CDR1 and CDR2 are SQVTM and ANQGSEA. With 0 bases removed from V and 1 base from J, the gap between germline ends came to 12 bases. The CDR3 is 15 residues long. The CDR3 DNA follows: TGCAGCGTTGAAGATCGCCACAGCCCGAACACTGAAGCTTTCTTT. The encoded protein is CSVEDRHSPNTEAFF.

The chain employs TRBV20-1 and TRBJ1-4; the match to TRBD1 covers 9 bases. The CDR3 spans 13 residues. Germline trimming cut 6 bases from V and 7 bases from J; bases unmatched to any gene: 6. The germline V gene has CDR1 DFQATT and CDR2 SNEGSKA (reference sequence). DNA of the CDR3: TGCAGTGCCATGGACAGGGGCAGTGAAAAACTGTTTTTT. Encoded protein: CSAMDRGSEKLFF.

This clonotype has only a few counts. The J gene is TRBJ2-1, the V gene TRBV7-2; 14 bases fit TRBD2. This CDR3 contains 17 residues. Germline V gives CDR1 SGHTA, CDR2 FQGNSA. Germline trimming cut 5 bases from V and 5 bases from J; bases unmatched to any gene: 8. The CDR3 coding sequence is TGTGCCAGCAGCCAGTGGACTAGCGGGGGGCCTCACAATGAGCAGTTCTTC. It is translated as CASSQWTSGGPHNEQFF. The entire variable domain, with the rest obtained from reference TRBV7-2 and TRBJ2-1, is as follows: GAGVSQSPSNKVTEKGKDVELRCDPISGHTALYWYRQSLGQGLEFLIYFQGNSAPDKSGLPSDRFSAERTGGSVSTLTIQRTQQEDSAVYLCASSQWTSGGPHNEQFFGPGTRLTVL.

A single count supports this clonotype. CDR3: CASSLTGLEQYF. As DNA, the CDR3 is TGTGCCAGCAGCTTAACAGGGCTCGAGCAGTACTTC. This sequence joins TRBV7-9 and TRBJ2-7; perhaps TRBD1 as D (6 bases). The germline V gene encodes CDR1 SEHNR and CDR2 FQNEAQ (reference sequence). The CDR3 has 12 amino acids. V gave up 2 bases and J gave up 6 bases, with 8 bases separating them.

This sequence joins TRBV4-2 and TRBJ2-1, with TRBD2 identical over 13 bases. In germline, CDR1 is LGHNA, CDR2 YNFKEQ. V dropped 4 bases and J dropped 15; count of bases not matched to a gene: 6. This CDR3 comprises 13 residues. The CDR3 protein is CASSLTSGGVRFF. CDR3 coding DNA: TGTGCCAGCAGCCTCACTAGCGGGGGGGTTCGGTTCTTC.

This clonotype was seen only once. This chain connects TRBV5-1 to TRBJ2-3, with TRBD2 matching over 8 bases. Germline CDR1 is SGHRS and CDR2 is YFSETQ. The CDR3 consists of 15 residues. Germline trimming cut 4 bases from V and 2 bases from J; bases unmatched to any gene: 6. This CDR3 reads CASSPGRGVTDTQYF. CDR3 nucleotides: TGCGCCAGCAGCCCCGGGAGGGGCGTCACAGATACGCAGTATTTT.

A few counts support this clonotype. This chain joins TRBV27 and TRBJ1-2, with D perhaps matching TRBD1 (6 bases). CDR3 length equals 13 residues. V was pared by 4 bases and J by 7 bases, with 13 bases between. Germline V gives CDR1 MNHEY, CDR2 SMNVEV (reference sequence). The CDR3 sequence: CASSSYRASGYTF. The DNA of the CDR3 is TGTGCCAGCAGTTCCTACAGGGCCAGTGGCTACACCTTC.

The rearrangement links TRBV20-1 to TRBJ2-5; D is perhaps TRBD1 or TRBD2 (5 bases each). CDR1 is DFQATT, CDR2 SNEGSKA, per germline (reference sequence). V gave up 3 bases and J gave up 3 bases, with 11 bases separating them. The CDR3 runs 13 residues. The CDR3 sequence: CSASQGREETQYF. In DNA, the CDR3 is TGCAGTGCTAGTCAGGGACGGGAAGAGACCCAGTACTTC.

The rearrangement uses TRBV7-2 and TRBJ1-2; 7 bases agree with TRBD1. CDR1 SGHTA and CDR2 FQGNSA come from the germline V gene. CDR3 length: 15 amino acids. J was trimmed by 4 bases and V by 5 bases; bases with no gene match: 10. CDR3 amino acids: CASSAGGQFGYGYTF. The DNA of the CDR3 is TGTGCCAGCAGCGCTGGGGGACAGTTCGGCTATGGCTACACCTTC. The complete variable domain, with remaining parts taken from reference TRBV7-2 and TRBJ1-2, reads GAGVSQSPSNKVTEKGKDVELRCDPISGHTALYWYRQSLGQGLEFLIYFQGNSAPDKSGLPSDRFSAERTGGSVSTLTIQRTQQEDSAVYLCASSAGGQFGYGYTFGSGTRLTVV.

The chain combines TRBV12-3 or TRBV12-4 with TRBJ2-1, with 8 bases matching TRBD2. V gave up 6 bases and J gave up 7 bases; unmatched junction bases: 8. The CDR3 has 14 residues. In DNA form, the CDR3 reads TGTGCCAGCAGGGTCGGGGGGGCAAGGAATGAGCAGTTCTTC. This translates into CASRVGGARNEQFF.

The chain employs TRBV20-1 and TRBJ2-1; a weak D match, TRBD1 (6 bases). Germline V gives CDR1 DFQATT, CDR2 SNEGSKA (reference sequence). Trimming took 4 bases from V and 7 from J, leaving 20 bases between them. This CDR3 is 15 amino acids long. The CDR3 sequence: CSAMGQWGRANEQFF. In nucleotides, the CDR3 is TGCAGTGCTATGGGACAATGGGGGCGAGCAAATGAGCAGTTCTTC.

The gene calls are TRBV19 and TRBJ2-3, with TRBD2 matching 8 bases. Per germline, CDR1 LNHDA and CDR2 SQIVND (reference sequence). The CDR3 covers 14 residues. The V and J ends lost 8 bases and 1 base, in that order; junction bases with no gene match: 5. CDR3 nucleotides: TGTGCCAGTGGACGCGGGGGGCGCACAGATACGCAGTATTTT. Translating it yields CASGRGGRTDTQYF.

The J gene is TRBJ2-5, the V gene TRBV7-2; the match to TRBD2 covers 13 bases. The DNA matches TRBJ2-1 better at its end, which makes the J call doubtful. Germline V gene sequence: CDR1 SGHTA, CDR2 FQGNSA. This CDR3 spans 14 amino acids. CDR3 region: CASSYRTSGGPQFF. The CDR3 DNA follows: TGTGCCAGCAGCTACCGGACTAGCGGGGGACCACAGTTCTTC.

The V call is TRBV4-3, the J call TRBJ2-5; the D is unclear. The DNA end is more similar to TRBJ2-7, so the J call may be wrong. Germline V gene sequence: CDR1 LGHNA, CDR2 YSLEER. The CDR3 loop spans 15 amino acids. CDR3 loop: CASSQDFPSGYEQYF. The CDR3 region has the DNA TGCGCCAGCAGCCAAGATTTCCCCAGTGGATACGAGCAGTACTTC.

This chain uses TRBV6-5 with TRBJ2-3; D gene uncertain. The CDR3 runs 11 residues. V shed 2 bases and J shed 12 bases, with 9 bases lying between them. CDR1 is MNHEY and CDR2 is SVGAGI in the germline V gene. CDR3: CASSYTGLQYF. The CDR3 coding sequence is TGTGCCAGCAGTTACACGGGCCTCCAGTATTTT.

The gene calls are TRBV7-2 and TRBJ2-5, with 12 bases aligning to TRBD2. This CDR3 is built from 17 residues. Germline assignment: CDR1 SGHTA and CDR2 FQGNSA. V lost 4 bases, J lost 9 bases, and 15 bases stayed unmatched. The CDR3 DNA is TGTGCCAGCAGCTCGACTAGCGGGGGACCCGGGGTGAAGGCCCAGTACTTC. Its translation is CASSSTSGGPGVKAQYF.

With regard to this clonotype: No conserved phenylalanine or tryptophan is present at the end of the CDR3, so a read error is the likely explanation. The V call is TRBV12-3 or TRBV12-4, the J call TRBJ1-2, with a weak D call TRBD1 (6 bases). This CDR3 comprises 15 residues. Trimming pared 8 bases from V and 6 bases from J, leaving 22 bases between. DNA of the CDR3: TGTGCCAGCCTCGAGGGAGTAGGGGGAGGAAATGGCTACACCATC. Protein: CASLEGVGGGNGYTI.

This clonotype was detected only a few times. A read error may produce the germline difference seen at one junction end. In DNA form, the CDR3 reads TGTGCCAGCAGTGACTCTTGGGGCGGAGAGAATGAAAAACTGTTTTTT. Encoded protein: CASSDSWGGENEKLFF. The chain has TRBV6-5 and TRBJ1-4; D might be TRBD1 (5 bases). CDR1 is MNHEY, CDR2 SVGAGI, per germline. The CDR3 covers 16 residues.

To note about this clonotype: The conserved final phenylalanine or tryptophan is absent from the CDR3, which likely points to a read error. The chain links TRBV6-5 to TRBJ1-2, with 11 bases that match TRBD1. J gave up 8 bases and V 5 bases, and 4 bases lay outside the gene matches. From germline, CDR1 is MNHEY and CDR2 SVGAGI. The length of the CDR3 is 13 residues. The DNA of the CDR3 is TGTGCCAGCAGTCAAAGGACAGGGGGCGGCTACACCCTC. Translating gives CASSQRTGGGYTL.

The V call is TRBV5-1, the J call TRBJ2-3; 9 bases match TRBD2. Germline V CDR1 and CDR2: SGHRS, YFSETQ. Unmatched junction bases numbered 13, after V lost 4 bases and J lost 13 bases. This CDR3 is 14 amino acids long. The CDR3 DNA sequence: TGCGCCAGCAGCCCCGACGAGCGGGGGGCCTCGGAGTATTTT. It encodes CASSPDERGASEYF. Based on the CDR3 plus reference TRBV5-1 and TRBJ2-3, the full variable domain is KAGVTQTPRYLIKTRGQQVTLSCSPISGHRSVSWYQQTPGQGLQFLFEYFSETQRNKGNFPGRFSGRQFSNSRSEMNVSTLELGDSALYLCASSPDERGASEYFGPGTRLTVL.

This clonotype has a handful of counts. The V call is TRBV25-1, the J call TRBJ2-7, with D possibly matching TRBD2 (6 bases). Per the germline V gene, CDR1 is MGHDK and CDR2 is SYGVNS. Trimming stripped 5 bases from V and 8 bases from J, with 22 bases between. This CDR3 spans 15 amino acids. CDR3 coding DNA: TGTGCCAGCAGTTCGAGCCGGGTCGGGGGAAGTAAGCAGTACTTC. This codes for CASSSSRVGGSKQYF.

The chain links TRBV30 to TRBJ2-4; D unresolved. CDR3 length: 14 amino acids. Germline-derived CDR1 and CDR2 are GTSNPN and SVGIG (reference sequence). V dropped 2 bases and J dropped 2 bases, with 10 bases sitting between them. The CDR3 nucleotides are TGTGCCTGGAGTCACCCGGGTACCAAAAACATTCAGTACTTC. Its translation is CAWSHPGTKNIQYF. The full variable domain, with the rest looked up from reference TRBV30 and TRBJ2-4, is SQTIHQWPATLVQPVGSPLSLECTVEGTSNPNLYWYRQAAGRGLQLLFYSVGIGQISSEVPQNLSASRPQDRQFILSSKKLLLSDSGFYLCAWSHPGTKNIQYFGAGTRLSVL.

The chain joins TRBV5-1 to TRBJ2-5; 12 nucleotides line up with TRBD2. V lost 5 bases, J lost 2 bases, and 7 bases stayed unmatched. Germline V lookup: CDR1 SGHRS, CDR2 YFSETQ. There are 16 residues in the CDR3. The CDR3 here is CASSPGLAGSQETQYF. CDR3 bases: TGCGCCAGCAGTCCGGGACTAGCGGGCTCTCAAGAGACCCAGTACTTC. The full variable domain, in which reference TRBV5-1 and TRBJ2-5 provide the parts outside the CDR3, is KAGVTQTPRYLIKTRGQQVTLSCSPISGHRSVSWYQQTPGQGLQFLFEYFSETQRNKGNFPGRFSGRQFSNSRSEMNVSTLELGDSALYLCASSPGLAGSQETQYFGPGTRLLVL.

In its sample, this clonotype was seen a few times. Germline is not matched at one junction end, which may reflect a read error. J is TRBJ1-1 and V is TRBV24-1; TRBD1 agrees at 8 bases. Per the germline V gene, CDR1 is KGHDR and CDR2 is SFDVKD. This CDR3 contains 13 residues. This CDR3 is CATRRGQAGEASF. The CDR3 nucleotides read TGTGCCACCAGAAGGGGACAGGCTGGTGAAGCTTCCTTT.

This clonotype was counted between two and nine times. The V and J genes are TRBV2 and TRBJ1-4; D gene uncertain. Germline CDR1 and CDR2: SNHLY and FYNNEI. This CDR3 is built from 15 residues. V lost 6 bases, J lost 8 bases, and 19 bases lay in between. CDR3 in DNA: TGTGCCAGCAGCCTAAGTCTCGGAGGGCTCGAAAAACTGTTTTTT. Its translation is CASSLSLGGLEKLFF.

This clonotype came up a few times. The V and J genes are TRBV2 and TRBJ2-5, with D tentatively TRBD1 (6 bases). The ends were cut back, 4 bases at V and 4 bases at J, with 10 bases in the middle. The CDR3 runs 13 residues. Looked up from germline, CDR1 is SNHLY and CDR2 is FYNNEI. DNA of the CDR3: TGTGCCAGCAGTGTTTGGGGGCGAGAGACCCAGTACTTC. The encoded protein is CASSVWGRETQYF.

The chain combines TRBV27 with TRBJ1-5; maybe TRBD1 (5 bases). This CDR3 region has 15 residues. V was pared by 0 bases and J by 2 bases, with 8 bases between. Germline CDR1 and CDR2: MNHEY and SMNVEV (reference sequence). The CDR3 coding sequence is TGTGCCAGCAGTTTATCAGGGGTAGGCAATCAGCCCCAGCATTTT. It yields the protein CASSLSGVGNQPQHF.